Below are 10 T cell receptor beta chains sequenced from a single sample in a study of T cell responses to AZD1222 COVID-19 vaccine. Sequencing used immunoSEQ multiplex PCR; TCRdb keeps in-frame clones, though not all of them. This table holds 95,000 to 100,000 clones, roughly 87% found once. The starting material was peripheral blood, obtained on day 0 of AZD1222 vaccination. The source of these receptors is an adult in good health.

This chain connects TRBV29-1 to TRBJ2-2; D is uncertain. The germline gives CDR1 SQVTM, CDR2 ANQGSEA. The CDR3 is 13 residues long. Trimming removed 4 bases at V and 2 bases at J, with 8 bases between. The CDR3 is CSVVQSNTGELFF. As DNA, the CDR3 is TGCAGCGTTGTACAGAGTAACACCGGGGAGCTGTTTTTT.

The chain couples TRBV19 to TRBJ1-5, with TRBD1 as a possible D gene (5 bases). CDR1 and CDR2 from the germline V gene are LNHDA and SQIVND (reference sequence). The CDR3 has 14 amino acids. V lost 5 bases and J 6 bases, leaving 14 bases between the germline ends. The CDR3 coding sequence is TGTGCCAGTAGTGCAGGGACCTACGGTCAGCCCCAGCATTTT. Translated, it gives CASSAGTYGQPQHF.

The J gene is TRBJ2-1, the V gene TRBV7-2; 10 bases line up with TRBD1. V gave up 5 bases and J gave up 4 bases; unmatched junction bases: 5. The germline V gene has CDR1 SGHTA and CDR2 FQGNSA. The length of the CDR3 is 15 residues. As DNA, the CDR3 is TGTGCCAGCAGCCACCCGGGACAGGGGTACAATGAGCAGTTCTTC. This sequence encodes CASSHPGQGYNEQFF.

This clone is large in the sample. The genes are TRBV5-1 and TRBJ1-6; no clear D gene. Germline V gives CDR1 SGHRS, CDR2 YFSETQ. V shed 1 base and J shed 10 bases, with 15 bases lying between them. This CDR3 comprises 15 residues. The CDR3: CASSLTERRGSPLHF. Here the CDR3 DNA reads TGCGCCAGCAGCTTGACGGAAAGAAGAGGATCACCCCTCCACTTT.

This sequence joins TRBV5-1 and TRBJ2-3, with 8 positions matching TRBD1. Germline V gives CDR1 SGHRS, CDR2 YFSETQ. V was clipped by 3 bases and J by 1 base; unmatched bases: 1. This CDR3 has 14 amino acids. CDR3 protein: CASSWGQGTDTQYF. The CDR3 DNA reads TGCGCCAGCAGCTGGGGACAGGGCACAGATACGCAGTATTTT.

V usage is TRBV28 and J usage is TRBJ1-4; D remains unclear. Germline-derived CDR1 and CDR2 are MDHEN and SYDVKM. V was cut by 4 bases and J by 3 bases, with 9 bases left in between. This CDR3 comprises 14 residues. In DNA, the CDR3 is TGTGCCAGCAGTTCCCCAGCCCCTAATGAAAAACTGTTTTTT. Protein sequence: CASSSPAPNEKLFF.

The chain is built from TRBV5-5 and TRBJ2-7; D call uncertain. The CDR3 is 11 amino acids. Trimming stripped 2 bases from V and 2 bases from J, with 2 bases between. Germline V gene sequence: CDR1 SGHKS, CDR2 YYEKEE (reference sequence). The CDR3 protein is CASSLTYEQYF. The CDR3 DNA reads TGTGCCAGCAGCTTAACCTACGAGCAGTACTTC.

The rearrangement uses TRBV5-1 and TRBJ2-7; D possibly corresponds to TRBD1 (5 bases). The CDR3 covers 14 residues. Per germline, CDR1 SGHRS and CDR2 YFSETQ. Between the trimmed V and J ends, which lost 1 base and 7 bases, there was a span of 15 bases. CDR3 bases: TGCGCCAGCAGCTTGCGCTCAGGGCTTGGGGAGCAGTACTTC. Amino acids: CASSLRSGLGEQYF.

The rearrangement links TRBV19 to TRBJ2-2, with a tentative D call TRBD2 (7 bases). The germline V gene encodes CDR1 LNHDA and CDR2 SQIVND (reference sequence). The V gene lost 0 bases and the J gene lost 6 bases, with 14 bases spanning the gap. This CDR3 is 16 amino acids long. The CDR3 nucleotides are TGTGCCAGTAGTATAGATCGTGGCGGGGGCCCCGGGGAGCTGTTTTTT. As protein: CASSIDRGGGPGELFF.

The chain couples TRBV19 to TRBJ1-4; no clear D. V was cut by 5 bases and J by 8 bases, with 6 bases left in between. Germline V lookup: CDR1 LNHDA, CDR2 SQIVND (reference sequence). The CDR3 totals 11 residues. CDR3: CASSLGEKLFF. The CDR3 DNA is TGTGCCAGTAGTCTCGGCGAAAAACTGTTTTTT. Combining the CDR3 with reference TRBV19 and TRBJ1-4 gives the whole variable domain DGGITQSPKYLFRKEGQNVTLSCEQNLNHDAMYWYRQDPGQGLRLIYYSQIVNDFQKGDIAEGYSVSREKKESFPLTVTSAQKNPTAFYLCASSLGEKLFFGSGTQLSVL.